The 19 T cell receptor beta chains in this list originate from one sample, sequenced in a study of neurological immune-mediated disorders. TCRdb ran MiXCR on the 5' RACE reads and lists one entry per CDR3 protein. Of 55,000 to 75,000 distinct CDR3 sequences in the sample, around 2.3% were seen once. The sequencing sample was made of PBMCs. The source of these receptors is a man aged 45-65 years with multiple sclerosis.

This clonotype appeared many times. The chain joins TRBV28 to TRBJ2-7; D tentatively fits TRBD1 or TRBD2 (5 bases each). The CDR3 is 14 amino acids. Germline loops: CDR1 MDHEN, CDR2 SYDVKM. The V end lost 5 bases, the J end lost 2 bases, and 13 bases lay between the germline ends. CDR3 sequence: CASSMGRTTYEQYF. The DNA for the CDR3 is TGTGCCAGCAGTATGGGACGGACAACCTACGAGCAGTACTTC.

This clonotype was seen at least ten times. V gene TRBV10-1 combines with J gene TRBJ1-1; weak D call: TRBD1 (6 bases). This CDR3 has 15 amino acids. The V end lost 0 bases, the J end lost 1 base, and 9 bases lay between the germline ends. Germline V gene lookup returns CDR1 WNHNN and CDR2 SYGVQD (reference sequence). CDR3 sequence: CASSESGAPNTEAFF. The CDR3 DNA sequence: TGCGCCAGCAGTGAGTCGGGGGCCCCGAACACTGAAGCTTTCTTT.

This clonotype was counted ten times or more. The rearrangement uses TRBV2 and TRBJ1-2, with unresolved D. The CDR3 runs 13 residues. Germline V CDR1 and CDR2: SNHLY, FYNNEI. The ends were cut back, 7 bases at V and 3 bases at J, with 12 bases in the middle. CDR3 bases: TGTGCCAGCACACGGGAGTTAGACTATGGCTACACCTTC. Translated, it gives CASTRELDYGYTF.

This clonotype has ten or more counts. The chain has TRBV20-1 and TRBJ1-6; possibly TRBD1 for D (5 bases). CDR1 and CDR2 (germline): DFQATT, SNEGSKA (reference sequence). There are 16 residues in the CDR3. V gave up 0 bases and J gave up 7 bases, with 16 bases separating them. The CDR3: CSARDPGRAPNSPLHF. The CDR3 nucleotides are TGCAGTGCTAGAGATCCGGGCAGGGCTCCAAATTCACCCCTCCACTTT.

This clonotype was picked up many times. The chain's CDR3 is CASSSGTGGGEKLFF. Written as DNA, the CDR3 is TGTGCCAGCAGCTCTGGGACAGGGGGCGGTGAAAAACTGTTTTTT. The V gene is TRBV7-2, the J gene TRBJ1-4; 12 bases match TRBD1. The trim removed 4 bases at V and 7 bases at J, leaving 4 bases unmatched. Germline V lookup: CDR1 SGHTA, CDR2 FQGNSA. This CDR3 is 15 amino acids long.

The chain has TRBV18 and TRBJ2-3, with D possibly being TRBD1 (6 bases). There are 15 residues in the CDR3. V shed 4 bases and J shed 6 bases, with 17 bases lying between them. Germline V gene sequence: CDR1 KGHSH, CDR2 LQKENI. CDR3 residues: CASSLGTGFYDTQYF. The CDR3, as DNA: TGTGCCAGCTCACTCGGAACAGGGTTCTATGATACGCAGTATTTT.

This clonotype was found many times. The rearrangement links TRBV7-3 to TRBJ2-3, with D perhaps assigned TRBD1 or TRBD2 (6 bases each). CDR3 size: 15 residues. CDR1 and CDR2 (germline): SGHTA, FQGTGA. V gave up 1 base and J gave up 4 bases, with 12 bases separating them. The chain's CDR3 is CASSLMGGSADTQYF. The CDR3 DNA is TGTGCCAGCAGCTTAATGGGGGGCTCCGCAGATACGCAGTATTTT.

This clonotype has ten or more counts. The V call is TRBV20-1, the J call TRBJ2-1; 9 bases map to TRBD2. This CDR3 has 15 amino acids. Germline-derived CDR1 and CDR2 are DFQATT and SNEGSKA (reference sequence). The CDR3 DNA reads TGCAGACCGAGTGGGCGGGGGGGCGTATACGGTGAGCAGTTCTTC. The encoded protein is CRPSGRGGVYGEQFF.

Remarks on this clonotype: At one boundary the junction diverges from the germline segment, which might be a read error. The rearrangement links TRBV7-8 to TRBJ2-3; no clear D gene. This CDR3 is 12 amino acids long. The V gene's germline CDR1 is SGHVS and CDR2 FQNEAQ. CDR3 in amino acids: CDSSFSTDTQYF. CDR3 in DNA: TGTGACAGCAGCTTCAGCACAGATACGCAGTATTTT.

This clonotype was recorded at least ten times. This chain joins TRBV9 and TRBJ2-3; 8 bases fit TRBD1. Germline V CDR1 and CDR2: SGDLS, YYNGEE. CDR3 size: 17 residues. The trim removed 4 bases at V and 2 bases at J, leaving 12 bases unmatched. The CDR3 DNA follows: TGTGCCAGCAGCATCGGGACAGGAGCTTCTTCCACAGATACGCAGTATTTT. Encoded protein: CASSIGTGASSTDTQYF.

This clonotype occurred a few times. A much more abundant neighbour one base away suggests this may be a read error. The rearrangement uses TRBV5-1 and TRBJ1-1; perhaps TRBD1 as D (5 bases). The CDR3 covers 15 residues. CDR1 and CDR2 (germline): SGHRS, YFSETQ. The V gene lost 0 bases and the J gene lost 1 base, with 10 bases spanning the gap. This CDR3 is CASSLDPDKNTEAFF. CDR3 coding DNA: TGCGCCAGCAGCTTGGACCCGGACAAGAACACTGAAGCTTTCTTT.

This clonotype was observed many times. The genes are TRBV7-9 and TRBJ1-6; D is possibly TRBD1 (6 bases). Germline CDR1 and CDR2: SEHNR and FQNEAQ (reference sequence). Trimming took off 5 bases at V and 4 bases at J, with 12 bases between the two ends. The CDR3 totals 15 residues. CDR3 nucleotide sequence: TGTGCCAGCAGCCGTGACAGGCTATATAATTCACCCCTCCACTTT. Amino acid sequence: CASSRDRLYNSPLHF.

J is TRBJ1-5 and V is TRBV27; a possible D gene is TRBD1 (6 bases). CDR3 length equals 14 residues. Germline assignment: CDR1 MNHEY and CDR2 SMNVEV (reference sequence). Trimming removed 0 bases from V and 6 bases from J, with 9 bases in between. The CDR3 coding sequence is TGTGCCAGCAGTTTATCTACAGGGCTTCAGCCCCAGCATTTT. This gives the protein CASSLSTGLQPQHF.

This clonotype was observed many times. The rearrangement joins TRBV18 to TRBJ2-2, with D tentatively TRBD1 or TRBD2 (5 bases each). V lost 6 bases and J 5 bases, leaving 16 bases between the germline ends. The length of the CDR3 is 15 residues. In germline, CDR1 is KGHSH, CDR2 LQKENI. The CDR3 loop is CASSSPEGQTGELFF. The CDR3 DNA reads TGTGCCAGCTCGTCTCCCGAGGGGCAGACCGGGGAGCTGTTTTTT. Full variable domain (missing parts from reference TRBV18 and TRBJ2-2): NAGVMQNPRHLVRRRGQEARLRCSPMKGHSHVYWYRQLPEEGLKFMVYLQKENIIDESGMPKERFSAEFPKEGPSILRIQQVVRGDSAAYFCASSSPEGQTGELFFGEGSRLTVL.

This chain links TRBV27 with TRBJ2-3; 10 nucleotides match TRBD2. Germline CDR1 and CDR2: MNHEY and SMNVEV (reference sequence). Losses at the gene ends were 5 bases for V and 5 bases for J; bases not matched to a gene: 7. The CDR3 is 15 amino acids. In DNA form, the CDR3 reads TGTGCCAGCAGTCGCTTAGCGGGGGGTAAAGATACGCAGTATTTT. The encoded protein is CASSRLAGGKDTQYF.

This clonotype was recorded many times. The CDR3 DNA follows: TGCAGTGCTAGGCGACAGGGGGCGGTAGCTGAAGCTTTCTTT. Its translation: CSARRQGAVAEAFF. The chain couples TRBV20-1 to TRBJ1-1, with 10 bases that match TRBD1. This CDR3 contains 14 residues. V dropped 3 bases and J dropped 6; count of bases not matched to a gene: 7. Germline V lookup: CDR1 DFQATT, CDR2 SNEGSKA (reference sequence).

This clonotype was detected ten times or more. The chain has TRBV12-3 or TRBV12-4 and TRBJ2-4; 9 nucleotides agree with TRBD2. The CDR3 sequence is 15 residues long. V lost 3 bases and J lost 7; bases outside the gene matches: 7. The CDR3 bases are TGTGCCAGCAGTTTCGGGGCGGGGGGGCGCAACATTCAGTACTTC. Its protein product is CASSFGAGGRNIQYF.

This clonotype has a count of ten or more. CDR3 residues: CASSLVVGETQYF. The CDR3 DNA reads as TGTGCCAGCAGCTTAGTTGTAGGAGAGACCCAGTACTTC. V usage is TRBV7-2 and J usage is TRBJ2-5; D is ambiguous. This CDR3 comprises 13 residues. The V gene lost 1 base and the J gene lost 4 bases, with 7 bases spanning the gap. Germline V lookup: CDR1 SGHTA, CDR2 FQGNSA.

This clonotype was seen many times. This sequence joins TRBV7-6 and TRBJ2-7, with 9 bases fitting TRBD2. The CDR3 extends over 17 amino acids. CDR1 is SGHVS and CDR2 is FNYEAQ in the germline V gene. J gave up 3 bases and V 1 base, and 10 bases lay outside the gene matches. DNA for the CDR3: TGTGCCAGCAGCTTAGTGGAAAGGCGGGGGGGCCACTACGAGCAGTACTTC. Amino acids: CASSLVERRGGHYEQYF.